Here is one TCR beta chain with its context. Repertoires were generated with immunoSEQ multiplex PCR, while TCRdb's copy carries only in-frame clones and drops some. The sample includes about 480,000 clones, 80% to 90% of them seen just once. The sample comes from a study of blood T cell repertoires in COVID-19. The length of the CDR3 is 12 residues. Trimming stripped 1 base from V and 4 bases from J, with 2 bases between. Germline CDR1 is SGHNT and CDR2 is YENEEA. Cohort 3 recovery required two negative PCRs, clearance, or symptom resolution. This sequence joins TRBV11-3 and TRBJ1-3; D uncertain. The sample taken for sequencing was PBMCs or T cells enriched from blood (not recorded which). The receptor was isolated from a woman in her sixties or seventies who had recovered from COVID-19. The CDR3: CASSLAGNTIYF. The CDR3 nucleotides read TGTGCCAGCAGCTTAGCAGGAAACACCATATATTTT.